These T cell receptor beta chains were read from a single sample in a study of T cell changes during pregnancy in multiple sclerosis. The data were produced by immunoSEQ multiplex PCR, yet TCRdb's version contains in-frame clones alone and is incomplete. This table holds over 50,000 clones, more than 85% found once. Sequences were derived from CD4+ T cells from peripheral blood mononuclear cells, sampled in the third trimester of pregnancy. Receptors were obtained from a female donor with multiple sclerosis, enrolled in a pregnancy study. The CDR3 runs from the conserved cysteine through the conserved F or W. Each record gives: J gene, V gene, clone size, D gene, CDR3 DNA, CDR3 protein. A D gene is named only where the DNA matches it firmly. Not every row has a clone size; where given, it reads once, few, many or a size class.

J: TRBJ2-5; V: TRBV7-2; size: .; D: TRBD2; DNA: TGTGCCAGCAGCCCTGGAGTAGCGGGGGGGTACCAAGAGACCCAGTACTTC; CDR3: CASSPGVAGGYQETQYF
J: TRBJ1-2; V: TRBV7-3; size: .; D: .; DNA: TGTGCCAGCAGTCTAGCCCCGGGGGAGGGTTATGGCTACACCTTC; CDR3: CASSLAPGEGYGYTF
J: TRBJ2-3; V: TRBV18; size: .; D: TRBD2; DNA: TGTGCCAGCTCACCACGACTAGCGGGGGAGAGCACAGATACGCAGTATTTT; CDR3: CASSPRLAGESTDTQYF
J: TRBJ2-1; V: TRBV4-1; size: .; D: TRBD2; DNA: TGCGCCAGCAGCCAACTAGCGGGGGTTGGGGATGAGCAGTTCTTC; CDR3: CASSQLAGVGDEQFF
J: TRBJ1-4; V: TRBV2; size: .; D: .; DNA: TGTGCCAGCGGTGGACAGATAGTTGAAAAACTGTTTTTT; CDR3: CASGGQIVEKLFF
J: TRBJ1-1; V: TRBV16; size: .; D: .; DNA: TGTGCCAGCAGCCAAACGACTAACACTGAAGCTTTCTTT; CDR3: CASSQTTNTEAFF
J: TRBJ2-7; V: TRBV5-4; size: .; D: TRBD2; DNA: TGTGCCAGCAGCGCGGGGACTAGCGATCCCTACGAGCAGTACTTC; CDR3: CASSAGTSDPYEQYF
J: TRBJ1-5; V: TRBV7-9; size: .; D: TRBD1; DNA: TGTGCCAGCAGCCCCGGGACAGGGGATATTAGCAATCAGCCCCAGCATTTT; CDR3: CASSPGTGDISNQPQHF
J: TRBJ1-1; V: TRBV2; size: .; D: TRBD1; DNA: TGTGCCAGCAAAGCACAGGGGGAGGGTGAAGCTTTCTTT; CDR3: CASKAQGEGEAFF
J: TRBJ2-1; V: TRBV4-1; size: .; D: .; DNA: TGCGCCAGCAGCCAAGATCCGGCAGGGAACAATGAGCAGTTCTTC; CDR3: CASSQDPAGNNEQFF
J: TRBJ2-2; V: TRBV10-1; size: once; D: TRBD1; DNA: TGCGCCAGCAGTACTGGACAGGGGGCGGCCGGGGAGCTGTTTTTT; CDR3: CASSTGQGAAGELFF
J: TRBJ1-2; V: TRBV6-4; size: .; D: .; DNA: TGTGCCAGCAGACTCAGGGAGGGAAGCGGAGGTGGCTACACCTTC; CDR3: CASRLREGSGGGYTF
J: TRBJ2-5; V: TRBV5-5; size: .; D: .; DNA: TGTGCCAGCAGCCCTCCGGGGTCGCAAGGGAAGACCCAGTACTTC; CDR3: CASSPPGSQGKTQYF
J: TRBJ1-3; V: TRBV27; size: few; D: TRBD1; DNA: TGTGCCAGCAGGGGACAGGGGGGTGGAAACACCATATATTTT; CDR3: CASRGQGGGNTIYF
J: TRBJ1-2; V: TRBV5-1; size: once; D: .; DNA: TGCGCCAGCAGCGGGCAGAACTATGGCTACACCTTC; CDR3: CASSGQNYGYTF
J: TRBJ2-7; V: TRBV6-5; size: .; D: .; DNA: TGTGCCAGCAGCTCCGGGACACTTGGGGGTTACGAGCAGTACTTC; CDR3: CASSSGTLGGYEQYF
J: TRBJ1-1; V: TRBV18; size: .; D: TRBD1; DNA: TGTGCCAGCTCAGACAGGGTGGAGAACACTGAAGCTTTCTTT; CDR3: CASSDRVENTEAFF
J: TRBJ2-3; V: TRBV19; size: .; D: TRBD2; DNA: TGTGCCAGTAGTATAGACCTACGGACTAGCGGGAGGAGGACAGATACGCAGTATTTT; CDR3: CASSIDLRTSGRRTDTQYF
J: TRBJ2-7; V: TRBV28; size: .; D: .; DNA: TGTGCCAGCAGTTTATACAGATACGAGCAGTACTTC; CDR3: CASSLYRYEQYF
J: TRBJ2-3; V: TRBV7-2; size: .; D: .; DNA: TGTGCCAGCAGCGTCCTCGGGGGACCTAGCACAGATACGCAGTATTTT; CDR3: CASSVLGGPSTDTQYF